The 30 T cell receptor beta chains below come from one sample, sequenced in a study of T-cell memory formation after mild COVID-19. Each CDR3 protein gets one entry after TCRdb re-called the 5' RACE reads with MiXCR. The sample carries approximately 240,000 distinct CDR3 sequences, roughly 15% recorded once. The sequencing input was PBMCs or a T cell subset sorted from them (not recorded which). Source of these receptors: a man younger than 30 who had mild COVID-19 (a few samples of this study predate the infection). Cell type and time point are not known.

This rearrangement joins TRBV29-1 to TRBJ1-4; 7 nucleotides line up with TRBD1. V lost 4 bases to trimming and J lost 8 bases; unmatched junction nucleotides: 7. CDR3 length: 13 residues. The germline gives CDR1 SQVTM, CDR2 ANQGSEA. CDR3 DNA sequence: TGCAGCGTTGTTCGGCAGGGGGGGGAAAAACTGTTTTTT. This encodes CSVVRQGGEKLFF.

This rearrangement joins TRBV7-2 to TRBJ2-7; 11 bases are a match to TRBD2. CDR1 is SGHTA and CDR2 is FQGNSA in the germline V gene. V gave up 3 bases and J gave up 5 bases; unmatched junction bases: 3. CDR3 length: 14 residues. Written as DNA, the CDR3 is TGTGCCAGCAGCTTTAGCGGGGGGGAGGACGAGCAGTACTTC. As protein: CASSFSGGEDEQYF.

V is TRBV7-9 and J is TRBJ2-7; 8 bases align to TRBD2. The CDR3 sequence is 16 residues long. V was clipped by 5 bases and J by 3 bases; unmatched bases: 12. Germline V CDR1 and CDR2: SEHNR, FQNEAQ (reference sequence). CDR3 bases: TGTGCCAGCAGCCCTCACCGGACTAGCTTGATCTACGAGCAGTACTTC. As protein: CASSPHRTSLIYEQYF. The entire variable domain, with the rest obtained from reference TRBV7-9 and TRBJ2-7, is as follows: DTGVSQNPRHKITKRGQNVTFRCDPISEHNRLYWYRQTLGQGPEFLTYFQNEAQLEKSRLLSDRFSAERPKGSFSTLEIQRTEQGDSAMYLCASSPHRTSLIYEQYFGPGTRLTVT.

This chain uses TRBV12-3 or TRBV12-4 with TRBJ2-5; no definite D call. The CDR3 sequence is 14 residues long. V lost 5 bases to trimming and J lost 7 bases, with 17 bases between them. The CDR3: CASSLPVGEATQYF. The CDR3, as DNA: TGTGCCAGCAGTCTCCCGGTAGGAGAGGCGACCCAGTACTTC.

This clonotype occurred a few times. The rearrangement uses TRBV27 and TRBJ2-7, with TRBD1 as a possible D gene (7 bases). The CDR3 sequence is 10 residues long. The V gene's germline CDR1 is MNHEY and CDR2 SMNVEV (reference sequence). In DNA, the CDR3 is TGTGCCAGCAGGAGCCCAGGGGGGAGCGTC. Protein sequence: CASRSPGGSV.

This clonotype came up a few times. This chain joins TRBV9 and TRBJ1-2; unclear D gene. V was trimmed by 10 bases and J by 4 bases, leaving 20 bases between them. Germline-derived CDR1 and CDR2 are SGDLS and YYNGEE. This CDR3 contains 14 residues. The CDR3 region has the DNA TGTGCCGGCCCGGGGAGGGAAAAGATCTATGGCTACACCTTC. As protein: CAGPGREKIYGYTF.

In nucleotides, the CDR3 is TGTGCCAGCAGCTTAGTGACAGTGGGCTACACCTTC. It translates to CASSLVTVGYTF. The V and J genes are TRBV7-9 and TRBJ1-2; weak D call: TRBD1 (5 bases). The germline V gene encodes CDR1 SEHNR and CDR2 FQNEAQ (reference sequence). This CDR3 region has 12 residues. Trimming removed 1 base from V and 8 bases from J, with 8 bases in between.

The chain uses TRBV5-1 and TRBJ2-2; TRBD1 matches 9 bases. The germline gives CDR1 SGHRS, CDR2 YFSETQ. The V gene end was trimmed by 2 bases and the J gene end by 3 bases; junction bases not matched to a gene: 5. This CDR3 region has 16 residues. Here the CDR3 reads CASSFGQGLDTGELFF. The DNA of the CDR3 is TGCGCCAGCAGCTTCGGACAGGGGTTGGACACCGGGGAGCTGTTTTTT.

This clonotype was seen a few times. The chain joins TRBV3-1 to TRBJ1-1, with 7 bases that match TRBD1. Germline V CDR1 and CDR2: LGHDT, YNNKEL (reference sequence). CDR3 length: 14 residues. V shed 4 bases, J shed 6 bases, and the junction held 8 bases outside the gene matches. The CDR3 here is CASSRRQGTAEAFF. CDR3 DNA sequence: TGTGCCAGCAGCCGCCGACAGGGAACGGCTGAAGCTTTCTTT. The complete variable domain, with remaining parts taken from reference TRBV3-1 and TRBJ1-1, reads DTAVSQTPKYLVTQMGNDKSIKCEQNLGHDTMYWYKQDSKKFLKIMFSYNNKELIINETVPNRFSPKSPDKAHLNLHINSLELGDSAVYFCASSRRQGTAEAFFGQGTRLTVV.

This clonotype has ten or more counts. This chain links TRBV15 with TRBJ2-4; 12 bases match TRBD1. Germline CDR1 reads LNHNV; CDR2 reads YYDKDF (reference sequence). J lost 7 bases, V lost 0 bases, and 4 bases had no gene match. The CDR3 covers 16 residues. In DNA form, the CDR3 reads TGTGCCACCAGCAGAGATGCAGGGACAGGGGGCAACATTCAGTACTTC. Translation gives CATSRDAGTGGNIQYF.

This clonotype was counted ten times or more. This chain's CDR3 is CASSQDGEESEQFF. CDR3 bases: TGCGCCAGCAGCCAAGATGGGGAGGAAAGTGAGCAGTTCTTC. The V call is TRBV4-1, the J call TRBJ2-1; maybe TRBD2 (6 bases). CDR1 and CDR2 (germline): MGHRA, YSYEKL. The CDR3 totals 14 residues. V dropped 0 bases and J dropped 9 bases, with 12 bases sitting between them.

This clonotype was found many times. This rearrangement joins TRBV15 to TRBJ2-1; tentative D call: TRBD2 (6 bases). The CDR3 runs 14 residues. CDR1 and CDR2 (germline): LNHNV, YYDKDF (reference sequence). Trimming took 3 bases from V and 5 from J, leaving 11 bases between them. CDR3 DNA: TGTGCCACCAGCAGGACGGACTACCACAATGAGCAGTTCTTC. Protein product: CATSRTDYHNEQFF.

The genes are TRBV6-5 and TRBJ1-1; D gene ambiguous. CDR3 size: 13 residues. Per germline, CDR1 MNHEY and CDR2 SVGAGI. Deletions cut 3 bases from V and 1 base from J, with 6 bases between. The CDR3 sequence is CASSYSENTEAFF. In DNA form, the CDR3 reads TGTGCCAGCAGTTATTCTGAGAACACTGAAGCTTTCTTT.

This clonotype was counted between two and nine times. This chain links TRBV7-2 with TRBJ1-1; TRBD1 matches 8 bases. This CDR3 is built from 13 residues. Germline trimming cut 4 bases from V and 10 bases from J; bases unmatched to any gene: 8. Germline V CDR1 and CDR2: SGHTA, FQGNSA. CDR3 residues: CASSSGQGLVAFF. The CDR3 DNA reads TGTGCCAGCAGCTCCGGACAGGGACTAGTAGCTTTCTTT.

This clonotype appeared a single time. The chain carries TRBV30 and TRBJ2-7; D might be TRBD1 (5 bases). V was trimmed by 0 bases and J by 5 bases, leaving 17 bases between them. This CDR3 spans 15 amino acids. The germline V gene has CDR1 GTSNPN and CDR2 SVGIG (reference sequence). The CDR3 DNA follows: TGTGCCTGGAGTGTACCTAGGGCAGGGAAACACGAGCAGTACTTC. Amino acids: CAWSVPRAGKHEQYF.

This clonotype turned up a few times. The V call is TRBV4-3, the J call TRBJ1-1; 7 nucleotides agree with TRBD1. The CDR3 is 15 amino acids. The germline gives CDR1 LGHNA, CDR2 YSLEER. Trimming at V came to 1 base and at J to 5 bases, leaving 7 bases not matched to a gene. The CDR3 sequence: CASSQGKYRGTEAFF. The CDR3 region has the DNA TGCGCCAGCAGCCAAGGCAAATACAGGGGAACTGAAGCTTTCTTT.

The genes are TRBV15 and TRBJ2-3; perhaps TRBD1 as D (6 bases). Trimming stripped 3 bases from V and 3 bases from J, with 13 bases between. The CDR3 runs to 15 residues. Germline assignment: CDR1 LNHNV and CDR2 YYDKDF (reference sequence). CDR3 residues: CATSRRGRGTDTQYF. The DNA for the CDR3 is TGTGCCACCAGCAGGCGAGGTAGGGGGACAGATACGCAGTATTTT. Together with reference TRBV15 and TRBJ2-3, the CDR3 gives the full variable domain: DAMVIQNPRYQVTQFGKPVTLSCSQTLNHNVMYWYQQKSSQAPKLLFHYYDKDFNNEADTPDNFQSRRPNTSFCFLDIRSPGLGDTAMYLCATSRRGRGTDTQYFGPGTRLTVL.

The J gene is TRBJ1-6, the V gene TRBV5-6; D not certain. Looked up from germline, CDR1 is SGHDT and CDR2 is YYEEEE. Trimming left V 4 bases short and J 8 bases short, with 16 bases between. The CDR3 spans 15 residues. CDR3 in DNA: TGTGCCAGCAGCCCCGGAGTCCTTCGGGATTCACCCCTCCACTTT. Translation gives CASSPGVLRDSPLHF.

The V and J genes are TRBV6-2 or TRBV6-3 and TRBJ2-2; D is unclear. Per the germline V gene, CDR1 is MNHEY and CDR2 is SVGEGT. The CDR3 contains 14 residues. The ends were cut back, 4 bases at V and 5 bases at J, with 11 bases in the middle. The CDR3 DNA reads TGTGCCAGCAGTTGGGATATTTTTACCGGGGAGCTGTTTTTT. Amino acid sequence: CASSWDIFTGELFF.

The V call is TRBV29-1, the J call TRBJ2-7; 9 positions agree with TRBD1. Trimming removed 7 bases from V and 7 bases from J; junction bases left unmatched: 11. CDR3 size: 13 residues. Germline V gives CDR1 SQVTM, CDR2 ANQGSEA. The CDR3 is CSASPGQGREQYF. The CDR3 DNA reads TGCAGCGCTTCCCCGGGACAGGGAAGGGAGCAGTACTTC.

This clonotype was seen a few times. The chain has TRBV7-3 and TRBJ2-5, with TRBD2 identical over 8 bases. Germline-derived CDR1 and CDR2 are SGHTA and FQGTGA. V gave up 2 bases and J gave up 5 bases; unmatched junction bases: 7. The CDR3 runs 15 residues. The CDR3 loop is CASSLWASGLETQYF. CDR3 in DNA: TGTGCCAGCAGCTTATGGGCTAGCGGGTTGGAGACCCAGTACTTC.

This clonotype appeared once. The chain is built from TRBV20-1 and TRBJ2-2; tentatively, D is TRBD1 or TRBD2 (5 bases each). Germline V gives CDR1 DFQATT, CDR2 SNEGSKA (reference sequence). Trimming took 0 bases from V and 1 from J, leaving 12 bases between them. CDR3 length equals 16 residues. CDR3 sequence reads: CSARDGGSLNTGELFF. Here the CDR3 DNA reads TGCAGTGCTAGAGATGGGGGTAGCCTGAACACCGGGGAGCTGTTTTTT.

A few counts support this clonotype. The chain links TRBV9 to TRBJ1-2; perhaps TRBD1 as D (6 bases). Germline V CDR1 and CDR2: SGDLS, YYNGEE. The CDR3 length is 16 residues. Between the trimmed V and J ends, which lost 1 base and 4 bases, there was a span of 17 bases. CDR3 sequence (DNA): TGTGCCAGCAGCGTATCCCCCCAGGGGCAAGGCTATGGCTACACCTTC. Translation gives CASSVSPQGQGYGYTF.

This clonotype came up a few times. This chain links TRBV5-1 with TRBJ2-1, with TRBD2 matching 7 bases. The CDR3 spans 17 residues. The V and J ends lost 4 bases and 4 bases, in that order; junction bases with no gene match: 14. Germline V gene lookup returns CDR1 SGHRS and CDR2 YFSETQ. CDR3 sequence reads: CASSRASGLAAYNEQFF. The CDR3 nucleotides read TGCGCCAGCAGCCGGGCGTCCGGGCTAGCGGCATACAATGAGCAGTTCTTC.

This clonotype was counted a few times. The chain uses TRBV19 and TRBJ2-3; possible D gene TRBD2, 5 bases. There are 15 residues in the CDR3. Trimming removed 1 base from V and 6 bases from J, with 14 bases in between. Germline V gives CDR1 LNHDA, CDR2 SQIVND (reference sequence). CDR3 loop: CASSIGAGPGDTQYF. DNA for the CDR3: TGTGCCAGTAGTATAGGGGCCGGCCCGGGGGATACGCAGTATTTT. The full variable domain, in which reference TRBV19 and TRBJ2-3 provide the parts outside the CDR3, is DGGITQSPKYLFRKEGQNVTLSCEQNLNHDAMYWYRQDPGQGLRLIYYSQIVNDFQKGDIAEGYSVSREKKESFPLTVTSAQKNPTAFYLCASSIGAGPGDTQYFGPGTRLTVL.

The chain is built from TRBV3-1 and TRBJ1-5; tentative D call: TRBD1 (6 bases). The V gene lost 0 bases and the J gene lost 6 bases, with 12 bases spanning the gap. CDR1 and CDR2 from the germline V gene are LGHDT and YNNKEL (reference sequence). CDR3 length: 15 residues. The CDR3 nucleotides read TGTGCCAGCAGCCAAGATATGGGGGGCGGTCAGCCCCAGCATTTT. Translated, it gives CASSQDMGGGQPQHF.

The rearrangement joins TRBV6-2 or TRBV6-3 to TRBJ2-7; no clear D gene. The germline CDR1 and CDR2 sequences are MNHEY and SVGEGT. V was trimmed by 3 bases and J by 7 bases, leaving 7 bases between them. This CDR3 region has 11 residues. CDR3 protein: CASSYMVEQYF. DNA of the CDR3: TGTGCCAGCAGTTATATGGTGGAGCAGTACTTC.

The chain joins TRBV7-2 to TRBJ2-5; 8 bases agree with TRBD1. The V gene's germline CDR1 is SGHTA and CDR2 FQGNSA. After removal of 4 bases from V and 8 bases from J, the junction contained 6 bases not matched to a gene. The CDR3 loop spans 13 amino acids. CDR3 loop: CASSSPDRATQYF. CDR3 in DNA: TGTGCCAGCAGCTCTCCGGACAGGGCCACCCAGTACTTC.

In its sample, this clonotype was seen many times. V and J are TRBV5-1 and TRBJ1-5; D might be TRBD1 (5 bases). Per the germline V gene, CDR1 is SGHRS and CDR2 is YFSETQ. The germline V and J ends were trimmed by 7 bases and 7 bases, with 18 bases remaining between them. The CDR3 length is 14 residues. The CDR3 coding sequence is TGCGCCAGCCGCCCCAATCCAGGGCTCCAGCCCCAGCATTTT. Translating it yields CASRPNPGLQPQHF. The full variable domain, rest sourced from reference TRBV5-1 and TRBJ1-5, is KAGVTQTPRYLIKTRGQQVTLSCSPISGHRSVSWYQQTPGQGLQFLFEYFSETQRNKGNFPGRFSGRQFSNSRSEMNVSTLELGDSALYLCASRPNPGLQPQHFGDGTRLSIL.

V gene TRBV9 combines with J gene TRBJ1-1, with TRBD1 matching 7 bases. CDR1 is SGDLS and CDR2 is YYNGEE in the germline V gene. This CDR3 region has 15 residues. The V segment lost 4 bases and the J segment 8 bases; nucleotides outside the gene matches: 14. The CDR3 reads CASSTAPDRDPEAFF. The DNA of the CDR3 is TGTGCCAGCAGCACCGCCCCCGACAGGGACCCCGAAGCTTTCTTT.